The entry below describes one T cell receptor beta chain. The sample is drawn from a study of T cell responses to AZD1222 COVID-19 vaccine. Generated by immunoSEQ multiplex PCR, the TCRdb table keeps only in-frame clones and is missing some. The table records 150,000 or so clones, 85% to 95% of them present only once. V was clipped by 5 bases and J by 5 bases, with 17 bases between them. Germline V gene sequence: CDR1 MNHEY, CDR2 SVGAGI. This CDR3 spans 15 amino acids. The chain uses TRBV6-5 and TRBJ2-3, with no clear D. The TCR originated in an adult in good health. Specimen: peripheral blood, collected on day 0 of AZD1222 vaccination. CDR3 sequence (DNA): TGTGCCAGCAGTACCGACACGGAATTCGGAGATACGCAGTATTTT. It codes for CASSTDTEFGDTQYF.